These 27 T cell receptor beta chains came from one sample sequenced in a study of shared clonotypes between healthy human individuals. Profiling relied on immunoSEQ multiplex PCR, and the TCRdb table lists in-frame clones only, not all of them. The profile shows 2 million to 2.5 million clones, around 95% of them singletons. Material: naive CD4+ T cells sorted from blood. Described subset: CD45RA+ positively selected. The receptors stem from a man between 18 and 29 years old in good health.

The V call is TRBV9, the J call TRBJ2-5, with 11 bases lining up with TRBD1. Unmatched junction bases numbered 6, after V lost 0 bases and J lost 2 bases. Germline V CDR1 and CDR2: SGDLS, YYNGEE. The CDR3 covers 17 residues. The CDR3, as DNA: TGTGCCAGCAGCGTAGGGGACAGGGGGATAGGACAAGAGACCCAGTACTTC. This encodes CASSVGDRGIGQETQYF.

This chain uses TRBV28 with TRBJ2-7; D might be TRBD2 (6 bases). Trimming removed 10 bases at V and 1 base at J, with 14 bases between. Germline V gene lookup returns CDR1 MDHEN and CDR2 SYDVKM. The CDR3 covers 13 residues. In DNA form, the CDR3 reads TGTGCCACCCTCAGGACTATTTCCTACGAGCAGTACTTC. Amino acids: CATLRTISYEQYF. Full variable domain (remainder filled in from reference TRBV28 and TRBJ2-7): DVKVTQSSRYLVKRTGEKVFLECVQDMDHENMFWYRQDPGLGLRLIYFSYDVKMKEKGDIPEGYSVSREKKERFSLILESASTNQTSMYLCATLRTISYEQYFGPGTRLTVT.

A note on this clone: The sample holds other DNA sequences that translate to the same CDR3. The rearrangement uses TRBV10-3 and TRBJ1-1, with TRBD1 matching over 8 bases. Germline CDR1 is ENHRY and CDR2 is SYGVKD. The CDR3 extends over 16 amino acids. Trimming at V came to 0 bases and at J to 0 bases, leaving 3 bases not matched to a gene. CDR3 DNA: TGTGCCATCAGTGAGTCTGGACAGGGCTTGAACACTGAAGCTTTCTTT. This sequence encodes CAISESGQGLNTEAFF.

This chain uses TRBV20-1 with TRBJ1-2, with unresolved D. The germline V gene encodes CDR1 DFQATT and CDR2 SNEGSKA (reference sequence). The CDR3 is 11 residues long. The V gene lost 3 bases and the J gene lost 3 bases, with 5 bases spanning the gap. CDR3 DNA sequence: TGCAGTGCTAGTGGGGACTATGGCTACACCTTC. Residues: CSASGDYGYTF.

J is TRBJ1-2 and V is TRBV7-2; 8 nucleotides align to TRBD1. With V trimmed by 4 bases and J by 7 bases, 8 bases remained unmatched. There are 14 residues in the CDR3. Germline-derived CDR1 and CDR2 are SGHTA and FQGNSA. DNA for the CDR3: TGTGCCAGCAGCTCACAGACAGGGGTTTTTGGCTACACCTTC. Translation: CASSSQTGVFGYTF.

In the case of this clone: The sample has other DNA sequences that encode this CDR3 too. The V gene is TRBV5-6, the J gene TRBJ2-7; 10 bases map to TRBD1. In germline, CDR1 is SGHDT, CDR2 YYEEEE. Losses at the gene ends were 4 bases for V and 4 bases for J; bases not matched to a gene: 5. The CDR3 length is 14 residues. CDR3 nucleotide sequence: TGTGCCAGCAGCGCCGGGACAGGGGCTTACGAGCAGTACTTC. This sequence encodes CASSAGTGAYEQYF.

CDR3 protein: CASSITGADTEAFF. The CDR3 region has the DNA TGTGCCAGCTCAATCACAGGGGCGGACACTGAAGCTTTCTTT. This sequence joins TRBV18 and TRBJ1-1; 7 nucleotides match TRBD1. Germline CDR1 and CDR2: KGHSH and LQKENI. Germline trimming cut 5 bases from V and 3 bases from J; bases unmatched to any gene: 6. The CDR3 covers 14 residues.

V gene TRBV6-6 combines with J gene TRBJ1-6, with TRBD1 as a possible D gene (5 bases). The CDR3 covers 14 residues. Germline V gene lookup returns CDR1 MNHNY and CDR2 SVGAGI (reference sequence). V shed 6 bases and J shed 8 bases, with 14 bases lying between them. For the CDR3, the DNA is TGTGCCAGCAGATGGGGCCCCGGCTATTCACCCCTCCACTTT. The encoded protein is CASRWGPGYSPLHF.

V and J are TRBV5-1 and TRBJ2-7, with 7 bases matching TRBD2. There are 18 residues in the CDR3. Germline CDR1 SGHRS, CDR2 YFSETQ. Unmatched junction bases numbered 23, after V lost 4 bases and J lost 7 bases. CDR3 loop: CASSPATPGLLNPREQYF. CDR3 DNA sequence: TGCGCCAGCAGCCCTGCCACCCCGGGACTACTTAACCCTCGGGAGCAGTACTTC.

V and J are TRBV5-1 and TRBJ1-2; a weak D match, TRBD1 (6 bases). The CDR3 is made up of 16 amino acids. Germline values: CDR1 SGHRS, CDR2 YFSETQ. Trimming left V 0 bases short and J 0 bases short, with 12 bases between. The DNA for the CDR3 is TGCGCCAGCAGCTTGGGGACAGCCATAACTAACTATGGCTACACCTTC. It is translated as CASSLGTAITNYGYTF.

This clone was recorded once. The chain couples TRBV7-8 to TRBJ2-6; D unclear. This CDR3 contains 17 residues. Trimming stripped 3 bases from V and 5 bases from J, with 17 bases between. Per germline, CDR1 SGHVS and CDR2 FQNEAQ. CDR3 coding DNA: TGTGCCAGCAGCTTGAACCACCCACAAAGTCGGGCCAACGTCCTGACTTTC. This codes for CASSLNHPQSRANVLTF.

The rearrangement uses TRBV21-1 and TRBJ1-4; TRBD1 is taken as the D call from the table, unchecked against the DNA. TRBV21-1 is tagged as a pseudogene. This CDR3 spans 15 amino acids. The CDR3 is CASSARQEDNEKLFF. Here the CDR3 DNA reads TGTGCCAGCAGCGCCCGACAGGAGGATAATGAAAAACTGTTTTTT.

V usage is TRBV6-6 and J usage is TRBJ2-1; 7 bases agree with TRBD2. The CDR3 runs 14 residues. V shed 8 bases and J 2 bases; nucleotides not matched to a gene: 6. Germline V gives CDR1 MNHNY, CDR2 SVGAGI (reference sequence). For the CDR3, the DNA is TGTGCCAGCCGCGTTGGGGGGGCCTACAATGAGCAGTTCTTC. Translating gives CASRVGGAYNEQFF.

The gene calls are TRBV7-9 and TRBJ2-1, with 14 positions matching TRBD2. J was trimmed by 0 bases and V by 3 bases; bases with no gene match: 4. There are 18 residues in the CDR3. Germline V gives CDR1 SEHNR, CDR2 FQNEAQ (reference sequence). The CDR3 DNA sequence: TGTGCCAGCAGCTTCGGGGGGACTAGCGGGAGCTCCTACAATGAGCAGTTCTTC. Amino acid sequence: CASSFGGTSGSSYNEQFF.

The CDR3 DNA sequence: TGTGCCATCAGTGAGTATCCAGATACGCAGTATTTT. It yields the protein CAISEYPDTQYF. The V gene is TRBV10-3, the J gene TRBJ2-3; no firm D call. V gave up 1 base and J gave up 4 bases, with 3 bases separating them. Germline CDR1 and CDR2: ENHRY and SYGVKD. This CDR3 contains 12 residues.

A word on this clone: At the DNA level, this CDR3 is encoded by other sequences in the same sample as well. The V and J genes are TRBV6-1 and TRBJ2-7; D perhaps matches TRBD1 (5 bases). CDR3 length equals 12 residues. Trimming took off 3 bases at V and 5 bases at J, with 8 bases between the two ends. Germline V gene data show CDR1 as MNHNS and CDR2 as SASEGT. CDR3 amino acids: CASSEQGDEQYF. The CDR3 DNA is TGTGCCAGCAGTGAGCAGGGTGACGAGCAGTACTTC.

This chain links TRBV10-3 with TRBJ2-1, with 8 positions matching TRBD2. Trimming removed 2 bases from V and 4 bases from J; junction bases left unmatched: 13. The CDR3 covers 18 residues. CDR1 and CDR2 (germline): ENHRY, SYGVKD. Written as DNA, the CDR3 is TGTGCCATCAGTGAGGGGAGTAGCGGGGTAGGGCCATACAATGAGCAGTTCTTC. Protein product: CAISEGSSGVGPYNEQFF.

Remarks on this clone: Other DNA sequences in this sample translate to the same CDR3. The rearrangement uses TRBV5-4 and TRBJ2-7, with unresolved D. The V end was cut by 0 bases, the J end by 0 bases, with 7 bases between. Germline loops: CDR1 SGHNT, CDR2 YYREEE (reference sequence). The CDR3 spans 14 residues. As DNA, the CDR3 is TGTGCCAGCAGCTTGGGACCGTCCTCCTACGAGCAGTACTTC. Translating gives CASSLGPSSYEQYF. Using reference TRBV5-4 and TRBJ2-7 for the parts outside the CDR3, the full variable domain is ETGVTQSPTHLIKTRGQQVTLRCSSQSGHNTVSWYQQALGQGPQFIFQYYREEENGRGNFPPRFSGLQFPNYSSELNVNALELDDSALYLCASSLGPSSYEQYFGPGTRLTVT.

The chain recombines TRBV15 with TRBJ2-5; TRBD2 matches 14 bases. The germline V gene encodes CDR1 LNHNV and CDR2 YYDKDF (reference sequence). The CDR3 extends over 17 amino acids. V shed 3 bases, J shed 2 bases, and the junction held 5 bases outside the gene matches. CDR3: CATSRGTSGSGQETQYF. CDR3 in DNA: TGTGCCACCAGCAGGGGGACTAGCGGGAGTGGGCAAGAGACCCAGTACTTC.

The chain is built from TRBV6-5 and TRBJ2-1; 9 positions agree with TRBD1. Trimming cost V 4 bases and J 6 bases; bases outside gene matches: 4. In germline, CDR1 is MNHEY, CDR2 SVGAGI. This CDR3 comprises 14 residues. CDR3 protein: CASSLPGQGNEQFF. The CDR3, as DNA: TGTGCCAGCAGTTTGCCGGGACAGGGCAATGAGCAGTTCTTC.

The gene calls are TRBV28 and TRBJ1-1; D is unclear. Germline V gene lookup returns CDR1 MDHEN and CDR2 SYDVKM. Trimming removed 2 bases from V and 7 bases from J, with 8 bases in between. The CDR3 is 12 amino acids. This chain's CDR3 is CASSLGQNEAFF. CDR3 sequence (DNA): TGTGCCAGCAGTTTAGGGCAAAATGAAGCTTTCTTT.

This clone occurred once. The rearrangement uses TRBV18 and TRBJ1-1; D unresolved. The V gene's germline CDR1 is KGHSH and CDR2 LQKENI. The germline V and J ends were trimmed by 5 bases and 3 bases, with 25 bases remaining between them. The CDR3 extends over 18 amino acids. The CDR3 DNA reads TGTGCCAGCTCATTCACCACAACATTAGGACCCCTTGACACTGAAGCTTTCTTT. The encoded protein is CASSFTTTLGPLDTEAFF.

The J gene is TRBJ2-1, the V gene TRBV2; the D is unclear. Trimming removed 10 bases at V and 8 bases at J, with 18 bases between. Germline V gene data show CDR1 as SNHLY and CDR2 as FYNNEI. CDR3 size: 13 residues. The DNA for the CDR3 is TGTGCCACCTCCCGATCCCCCGAACATGAGCAGTTCTTC. Translated, it gives CATSRSPEHEQFF.

V is TRBV5-4 and J is TRBJ2-2; D remains unclear. Trimming shortened V by 4 bases and J by 0 bases, and 13 bases separated the two germline ends. There are 16 residues in the CDR3. Per the germline V gene, CDR1 is SGHNT and CDR2 is YYREEE (reference sequence). CDR3 protein: CASSPPPTANTGELFF. The CDR3 DNA follows: TGTGCCAGCAGCCCACCTCCCACGGCGAACACCGGGGAGCTGTTTTTT.

The chain employs TRBV9 and TRBJ2-2; unclear D gene. The CDR3 runs 14 residues. V lost 5 bases, J lost 0 bases, and 8 bases lay in between. CDR1 SGDLS and CDR2 YYNGEE come from the germline V gene. The CDR3 region is CASRSNSNTGELFF. In DNA form, the CDR3 reads TGTGCCAGCAGGAGCAACTCGAACACCGGGGAGCTGTTTTTT.

Of note for this clone: Being one base from a much bigger clone, this may be a read error. Additional DNA sequences in this sample encode the identical CDR3. The V gene is TRBV5-1, the J gene TRBJ2-2; no clear D gene. CDR1 and CDR2 (germline): SGHRS, YFSETQ. The V end lost 3 bases, the J end lost 3 bases, and 3 bases lay between the germline ends. This CDR3 contains 12 residues. The CDR3 region is CASSWDTGELFF. CDR3 nucleotide sequence: TGCGCCAGCAGCTGGGACACCGGGGAGCTGTTTTTT.

This clone appeared once. The same CDR3 is also encoded by other DNA sequences in this sample. This chain joins TRBV7-2 and TRBJ1-3; D gene unclear. The CDR3 length is 15 residues. Germline CDR1 reads SGHTA; CDR2 reads FQGNSA. Trimming removed 1 base at V and 0 bases at J, with 7 bases between. The CDR3 DNA is TGTGCCAGCAGCTTAGTAGGAGTCTCTGGAAACACCATATATTTT. Amino acids: CASSLVGVSGNTIYF.